The TCR beta chain under discussion was sequenced for a study of T cell responses to AZD1222 COVID-19 vaccine. Study-level points and caveats: The sample set comprised mostly white British donors with more females, and clonal diversity was possibly underestimated. The span of vaccine-associated CD4 TCRs extended across spike, with dominance at 160-218 and 743-854. Following two doses of AZD1222, Spike-specific TCR breadth and depth rose. Just five or six AZD1222 recipients were seropositive at baseline.

This clone was observed a single time. Its target is unknown. The data were produced by immunoSEQ multiplex PCR, yet TCRdb's version contains in-frame clones alone and is incomplete. The sample records about 130,000 clones, about 87% being singletons. Germline loops: CDR1 KGHDR, CDR2 SFDVKD. The length of the CDR3 is 13 residues. V lost 7 bases to trimming and J lost 8 bases; unmatched junction nucleotides: 5. The specimen comprised peripheral blood, sampled on day 0 of AZD1222 vaccination. This clonotype was obtained from an adult in good health. The rearrangement links TRBV24-1 to TRBJ2-1; 9 bases are a match to TRBD2. The CDR3 reads CATSRTSVDEQFF. The CDR3 nucleotides read TGTGCCACCAGCAGGACTAGCGTTGATGAGCAGTTCTTC.